These 30 T cell receptor beta chains came from one sample sequenced in a study of siplizumab effects on memory and regulatory T cells (dated by TCRdb to 2018 to 2020). No antigen has been identified for these receptors. Mixed lymphocyte reaction cells were cocultured at 37°C for 5 to 7 days. The library was prepared using the immunoSEQ multiplex PCR assay. Held by TCRdb, this immuneACCESS table contains in-frame sequences only and omits some clones. Under half of the omission traces to an unresolved V gene where checked; the cause of the rest is unknown. This sample lists about 14,000 clones; about 47% were detected once. The ten largest make up approximately 8.2% of the sample. Sequences were obtained from CFSE-low (dividing) CD4+ T cells sorted from an allogeneic mixed lymphocyte reaction. The receptors derive from a human donor in good health; the cells came from an allogeneic mixed lymphocyte reaction.

V and J are TRBV28 and TRBJ1-1, with a possible D match to TRBD1 (5 bases). Trimming cost V 3 bases and J 8 bases, with 7 bases left between them. The CDR3 consists of 11 residues. Germline-derived CDR1 and CDR2 are MDHEN and SYDVKM. DNA of the CDR3: TGTGCCAGCAGTTTGGGGCAGGAAGCTTTCTTT. This encodes CASSLGQEAFF.

This clone has just a few counts. This CDR3 is CALLTGTFNEQFF. Written as DNA, the CDR3 is TGTGCTCTACTGACAGGTACCTTCAATGAGCAGTTCTTC. The V and J genes are TRBV30 and TRBJ2-1, with D perhaps TRBD1 (6 bases). Per germline, CDR1 GTSNPN and CDR2 SVGIG (reference sequence). The CDR3 length is 13 residues.

V is TRBV10-3 and J is TRBJ2-1; maybe TRBD2 (5 bases). With 10 bases removed from V and 7 bases from J, the gap between germline ends came to 11 bases. CDR1 and CDR2 from the germline V gene are ENHRY and SYGVKD. CDR3 length: 11 amino acids. Written as DNA, the CDR3 is TGTGCCAGCGGAGGCCCAAATGAGCAGTTCTTC. Translation gives CASGGPNEQFF.

This chain connects TRBV6-5 to TRBJ2-5; no reliable D call. TRBJ2-7 matches the DNA end more closely, so the J call is doubtful. CDR1 and CDR2 (germline): MNHEY, SVGAGI. This CDR3 contains 13 residues. CDR3 amino acids: CASSYRSSYEQYF. CDR3 nucleotides: TGTGCCAGCAGTTATAGGTCCTCCTACGAGCAGTACTTC.

In this sample, this clone turned up once. The genes are TRBV5-1 and TRBJ2-3, with TRBD2 identical over 13 bases. J lost 3 bases, V lost 3 bases, and 1 base had no gene match. The CDR3 has 15 amino acids. Germline values: CDR1 SGHRS, CDR2 YFSETQ. CDR3 residues: CASSWTSGGTDTQYF. The CDR3 DNA follows: TGCGCCAGCAGCTGGACTAGCGGGGGAACAGATACGCAGTATTTT.

The chain couples TRBV6-6 to TRBJ1-1, with D maybe TRBD1 (5 bases). The germline V gene has CDR1 MNHNY and CDR2 SVGAGI (reference sequence). Trimming pared 7 bases from V and 3 bases from J, leaving 12 bases between. The CDR3 is 13 residues long. The CDR3 nucleotides read TGTGCCAGCACCGACAGCCGTTACACTGAAGCTTTCTTT. Amino acids: CASTDSRYTEAFF.

The chain employs TRBV18 and TRBJ1-5; D remains unclear. Germline assignment: CDR1 KGHSH and CDR2 LQKENI. Trimming pared 3 bases from V and 4 bases from J, leaving 7 bases between. This CDR3 has 13 amino acids. The CDR3 here is CASSPQINQPQHF. CDR3 bases: TGTGCCAGCTCACCCCAGATAAATCAGCCCCAGCATTTT.

V and J are TRBV2 and TRBJ2-3; 8 positions agree with TRBD1. From germline, CDR1 is SNHLY and CDR2 FYNNEI. With 8 bases clipped from V and 2 bases from J, the junction kept 6 bases outside the gene matches. This CDR3 spans 14 amino acids. Here the CDR3 DNA reads TGTGCCAGCCCGTGGACAGGGTCCACAGATACGCAGTATTTT. This gives the protein CASPWTGSTDTQYF.

In this sample, this clone turned up a few times. The V gene is TRBV7-3, the J gene TRBJ2-2, with D perhaps TRBD1 or TRBD2 (5 bases each). The CDR3 has 15 amino acids. V dropped 3 bases and J dropped 2 bases, with 10 bases sitting between them. The germline gives CDR1 SGHTA, CDR2 FQGTGA. The CDR3 region is CASSFGTPNTGELFF. The CDR3 nucleotides are TGTGCCAGCAGCTTCGGGACGCCAAACACCGGGGAGCTGTTTTTT.

This clone has only a few counts. The CDR3 loop reads CASSPLRQTQYF. Written as DNA, the CDR3 is TGTGCCAGCTCACCTTTAAGACAGACCCAGTACTTC. The V and J genes are TRBV18 and TRBJ2-5; D gene uncertain. The CDR3 extends over 12 amino acids. CDR1 KGHSH and CDR2 LQKENI come from the germline V gene. The V and J ends lost 3 bases and 6 bases respectively, with 8 bases between them.

The V call is TRBV6-5, the J call TRBJ1-6; 10 bases map to TRBD1. Germline lookup yields CDR1 MNHEY and CDR2 SVGAGI. The CDR3 length is 14 residues. J lost 10 bases, V lost 5 bases, and 5 bases had no gene match. Written as DNA, the CDR3 is TGTGCCAGCAGTCTACGGGACAGGGGCTCACCCCTCCACTTT. Translation: CASSLRDRGSPLHF.

DNA of the CDR3: TGTGCCAGCTCACCTTCAATCGATAATGAGCAGTTCTTC. Its protein product is CASSPSIDNEQFF. The V call is TRBV18, the J call TRBJ2-1, with D uncertain. The V end was cut by 3 bases, the J end by 7 bases, with 10 bases between. The CDR3 is made up of 13 amino acids. The germline V gene encodes CDR1 KGHSH and CDR2 LQKENI.

This chain joins TRBV6-6 and TRBJ2-3; D is possibly TRBD1 (6 bases). From germline, CDR1 is MNHNY and CDR2 SVGAGI (reference sequence). V dropped 5 bases and J dropped 10 bases, with 13 bases sitting between them. This CDR3 region has 12 residues. CDR3 loop: CASSKDRFSQYF. The DNA for the CDR3 is TGTGCCAGCAGTAAGGACAGATTTTCGCAGTATTTT.

This clone was seen more than once but under ten times. The chain combines TRBV7-2 with TRBJ1-2; 8 bases align to TRBD1. The junction had 3 bases not matched to a gene; V was cut back by 5 bases and J by 4 bases. The CDR3 is 13 amino acids. The germline V gene has CDR1 SGHTA and CDR2 FQGNSA. In DNA, the CDR3 is TGTGCCAGCAGCCCGGACAGGGCCTATGGCTACACCTTC. Translation: CASSPDRAYGYTF.

Turning to this clone: Other nucleotide sequences in the sample specify the same CDR3. The CDR3 bases are TGTGCCAGCGGTCCGCTAGCGGGGGGGGGCGGGGAGCTGTTTTTT. Translation gives CASGPLAGGGGELFF. This chain links TRBV27 with TRBJ2-2; TRBD2 aligns across 12 bases. The V segment lost 8 bases and the J segment 7 bases; nucleotides outside the gene matches: 8. The CDR3 length is 15 residues. Looked up from germline, CDR1 is MNHEY and CDR2 is SMNVEV (reference sequence).

This clone was detected only a few times. The chain couples TRBV7-3 to TRBJ1-2, with TRBD1 matching over 8 bases. The germline V gene encodes CDR1 SGHTA and CDR2 FQGTGA. The CDR3 is 13 amino acids. The trim removed 4 bases at V and 8 bases at J, leaving 6 bases unmatched. The DNA of the CDR3 is TGTGCCAGCAGCTCCGGACAGGGAGGAGGCTACACCTTC. Protein: CASSSGQGGGYTF.

By its share, this clone is medium-sized (0.01 to 0.1%). V usage is TRBV2 and J usage is TRBJ1-1; D remains ambiguous. The CDR3 contains 13 residues. Germline CDR1 and CDR2: SNHLY and FYNNEI. V was shortened by 6 bases and J by 0 bases, with 8 bases between the two germline ends. The CDR3 region is CASRIQMNTEAFF. CDR3 DNA: TGTGCCAGCAGGATTCAGATGAACACTGAAGCTTTCTTT. The whole variable domain, filled in from reference TRBV2 and TRBJ1-1, reads EPEVTQTPSHQVTQMGQEVILRCVPISNHLYFYWYRQILGQKVEFLVSFYNNEISEKSEIFDDQFSVERPDGSNFTLKIRSTKLEDSAMYFCASRIQMNTEAFFGQGTRLTVV.

The V and J genes are TRBV28 and TRBJ2-6; TRBD1 agrees at 9 bases. The V segment lost 3 bases and the J segment 0 bases; nucleotides outside the gene matches: 9. Germline V gene lookup returns CDR1 MDHEN and CDR2 SYDVKM. The CDR3 contains 19 residues. The CDR3 bases are TGTGCCAGCAGTTTCCCTCCGGGACAGGGCTTCTCTGGGGCCAACGTCCTGACTTTC. It is translated as CASSFPPGQGFSGANVLTF.

The rearrangement uses TRBV9 and TRBJ2-2; 7 nucleotides line up with TRBD1. Germline V gives CDR1 SGDLS, CDR2 YYNGEE. This CDR3 has 14 amino acids. The V and J ends lost 4 bases and 4 bases, in that order; junction bases with no gene match: 4. The CDR3 DNA sequence: TGTGCCAGCAGCTCCCAGGGGGTCACCGGGGAGCTGTTTTTT. It specifies CASSSQGVTGELFF.

By frequency in the sample, this clone is medium-sized. The chain uses TRBV5-8 and TRBJ1-1; D not certain. The length of the CDR3 is 15 residues. V was cut by 0 bases and J by 1 base, with 10 bases left in between. The V gene's germline CDR1 is SGHTS and CDR2 YDEGEE. The CDR3 here is CASSLEVIGNTEAFF. CDR3 DNA: TGTGCCAGCAGCTTGGAGGTTATAGGGAACACTGAAGCTTTCTTT.

V and J are TRBV30 and TRBJ1-1; D might be TRBD1 (6 bases). CDR1 is GTSNPN and CDR2 is SVGIG in the germline V gene (reference sequence). This CDR3 has 12 residues. V was cut by 8 bases and J by 4 bases, with 14 bases left in between. This chain's CDR3 is CARDRRGTEAFF. CDR3 sequence (DNA): TGTGCCCGAGACAGGAGGGGCACTGAAGCTTTCTTT.

To note about this clone: The junction shows a germline mismatch at one end, possibly a read error. This chain uses TRBV7-7 with TRBJ2-5, with TRBD2 identical over 10 bases. Looked up from germline, CDR1 is SSHAT and CDR2 is FNYEAQ (reference sequence). The CDR3 has 17 amino acids. The CDR3 DNA reads as TGTGCTAGCAGCTTAGGCGCGGTAGCGGGGGGCCAAGAGACCCAGTACTTC. Amino acids: CASSLGAVAGGQETQYF. The full variable domain, rest sourced from reference TRBV7-7 and TRBJ2-5, is GAGVSQSPRYKVTKRGQDVTLRCDPISSHATLYWYQQALGQGPEFLTYFNYEAQPDKSGLPSDRFSAERPEGSISTLTIQRTEQRDSAMYRCASSLGAVAGGQETQYFGPGTRLLVL.

This clone was counted between two and nine times. The genes are TRBV2 and TRBJ1-4; D is ambiguous. CDR3 size: 12 residues. The germline gives CDR1 SNHLY, CDR2 FYNNEI. With 10 bases removed from V and 3 bases from J, the gap between germline ends came to 9 bases. The CDR3 coding sequence is TGTGCCACCTCAGCCCCTAATGAAAAACTGTTTTTT. This codes for CATSAPNEKLFF.

CDR3 in amino acids: CASKSGSYEQYF. As DNA, the CDR3 is TGTGCCAGCAAGTCCGGTAGCTACGAGCAGTACTTC. This chain uses TRBV25-1 with TRBJ2-7; D gene unclear. The CDR3 is 12 residues long. Germline V lookup: CDR1 MGHDK, CDR2 SYGVNS. V gave up 7 bases and J gave up 3 bases, with 10 bases separating them.

The sample holds one count of this clone. This chain connects TRBV6-6 to TRBJ1-2, with D hard to call. With 5 bases removed from V and 4 bases from J, the gap between germline ends came to 8 bases. This CDR3 comprises 12 residues. Germline V CDR1 and CDR2: MNHNY, SVGAGI (reference sequence). The CDR3 is CASSPDLYGYTF. The CDR3 coding sequence is TGTGCCAGCAGTCCCGACCTCTATGGCTACACCTTC.

As regards this clone: Other DNA variants within this sample encode the same CDR3. The chain joins TRBV30 to TRBJ1-2, with D perhaps matching TRBD1 (5 bases). Germline-derived CDR1 and CDR2 are GTSNPN and SVGIG (reference sequence). CDR3 length equals 12 residues. V was shortened by 0 bases and J by 8 bases, with 10 bases between the two germline ends. The CDR3 DNA is TGTGCCTGGAGTGTCCTAGGGGCCGGCTACACCTTC. This sequence encodes CAWSVLGAGYTF.

This clone has a handful of counts. This chain uses TRBV9 with TRBJ2-3, with 9 nucleotides matching TRBD2. Germline V gene lookup returns CDR1 SGDLS and CDR2 YYNGEE. The CDR3 has 19 residues. J lost 0 bases, V lost 1 base, and 12 bases had no gene match. The CDR3 protein is CASSVTAGGFSSSTDTQYF. For the CDR3, the DNA is TGTGCCAGCAGCGTAACAGCGGGGGGATTCTCATCTAGCACAGATACGCAGTATTTT.

The chain joins TRBV18 to TRBJ1-2; 9 bases match TRBD1. Trimming took 4 bases from V and 2 from J; bases not matched to a gene: 5. Germline CDR1 KGHSH, CDR2 LQKENI. The CDR3 runs 15 residues. Here the CDR3 DNA reads TGTGCCAGCTCACTAAAAGACAGGGGGAACTATGGCTACACCTTC. Its protein product is CASSLKDRGNYGYTF.

The sample holds a few counts of this clone. The CDR3 nucleotides read TGTGCCAGCAGCTTGCAAGGACAGCGCTACGAGCAGTACTTC. Its protein is CASSLQGQRYEQYF. This chain links TRBV5-4 with TRBJ2-7, with D perhaps matching TRBD1 (6 bases). V was pared by 1 base and J by 3 bases, with 11 bases between. The germline V gene has CDR1 SGHNT and CDR2 YYREEE (reference sequence). There are 14 residues in the CDR3. Looking up the rest from reference TRBV5-4 and TRBJ2-7 gives the full variable domain: ETGVTQSPTHLIKTRGQQVTLRCSSQSGHNTVSWYQQALGQGPQFIFQYYREEENGRGNFPPRFSGLQFPNYSSELNVNALELDDSALYLCASSLQGQRYEQYFGPGTRLTVT.

With regard to this clone: An end of the junction does not agree with germline; a read error may underlie this. The rearrangement uses TRBV7-7 and TRBJ2-5; no reliable D call. The germline CDR1 and CDR2 sequences are SSHAT and FNYEAQ (reference sequence). The CDR3 spans 14 residues. The CDR3 DNA sequence: TGTGCTAGCAGCTTAGGCGCAGGCGTAGAGACCCAGTACTTC. The encoded protein is CASSLGAGVETQYF.